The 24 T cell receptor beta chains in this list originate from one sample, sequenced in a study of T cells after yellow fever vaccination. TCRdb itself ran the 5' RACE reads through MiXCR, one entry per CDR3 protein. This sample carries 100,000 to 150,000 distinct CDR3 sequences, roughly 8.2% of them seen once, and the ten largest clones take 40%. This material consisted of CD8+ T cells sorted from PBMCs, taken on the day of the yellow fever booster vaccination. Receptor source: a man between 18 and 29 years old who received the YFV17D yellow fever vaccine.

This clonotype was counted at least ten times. CDR3: CASSPKTGRAKNIQYF. DNA of the CDR3: TGTGCCAGCTCACCGAAGACAGGGCGGGCCAAAAACATTCAGTACTTC. This sequence joins TRBV18 and TRBJ2-4; 7 bases match TRBD1. The CDR3 runs 16 residues. V lost 3 bases and J lost 1; bases outside the gene matches: 6. In germline, CDR1 is KGHSH, CDR2 LQKENI.

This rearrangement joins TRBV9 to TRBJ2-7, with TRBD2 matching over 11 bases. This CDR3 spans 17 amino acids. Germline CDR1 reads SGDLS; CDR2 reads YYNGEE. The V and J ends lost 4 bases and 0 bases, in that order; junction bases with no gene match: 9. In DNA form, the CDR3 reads TGTGCCAGCAGCTCCACCAATAGCGGGGGGGGCTCCTACGAGCAGTACTTC. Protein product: CASSSTNSGGGSYEQYF.

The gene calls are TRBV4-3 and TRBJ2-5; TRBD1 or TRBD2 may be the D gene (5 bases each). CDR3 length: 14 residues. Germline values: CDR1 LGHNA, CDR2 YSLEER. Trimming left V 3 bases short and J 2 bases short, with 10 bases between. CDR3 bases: TGCGCCAGCAGCCACGATGGGGGTCAAGAGACCCAGTACTTC. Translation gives CASSHDGGQETQYF.

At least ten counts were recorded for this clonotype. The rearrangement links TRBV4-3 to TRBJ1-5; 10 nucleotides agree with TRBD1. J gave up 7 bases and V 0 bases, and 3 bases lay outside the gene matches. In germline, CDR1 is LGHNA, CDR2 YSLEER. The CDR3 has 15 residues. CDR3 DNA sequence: TGCGCCAGCAGCCAAGACTGGACAGGGGGGCAGCCCCAGCATTTT. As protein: CASSQDWTGGQPQHF.

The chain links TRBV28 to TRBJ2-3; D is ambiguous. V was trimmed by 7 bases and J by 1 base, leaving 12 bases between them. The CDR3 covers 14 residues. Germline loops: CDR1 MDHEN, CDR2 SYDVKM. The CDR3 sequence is CASTPRRGTDTQYF. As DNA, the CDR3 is TGTGCCAGCACCCCGAGGCGCGGCACAGATACGCAGTATTTT.

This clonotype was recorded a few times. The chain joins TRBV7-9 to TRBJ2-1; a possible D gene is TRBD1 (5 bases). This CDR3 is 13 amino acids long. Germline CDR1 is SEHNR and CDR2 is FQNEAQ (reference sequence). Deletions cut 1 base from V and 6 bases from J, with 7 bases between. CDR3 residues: CASSLGGSNEQFF. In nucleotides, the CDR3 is TGTGCCAGCAGCTTAGGGGGCAGCAATGAGCAGTTCTTC.

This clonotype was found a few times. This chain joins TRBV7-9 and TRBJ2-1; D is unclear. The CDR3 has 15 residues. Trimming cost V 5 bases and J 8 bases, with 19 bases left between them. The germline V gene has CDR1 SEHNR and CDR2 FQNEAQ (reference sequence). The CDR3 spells CASSGERTPQDEQFF. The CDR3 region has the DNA TGTGCCAGCAGCGGGGAAAGAACTCCGCAAGATGAGCAGTTCTTC. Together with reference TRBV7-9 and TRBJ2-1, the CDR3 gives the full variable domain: DTGVSQNPRHKITKRGQNVTFRCDPISEHNRLYWYRQTLGQGPEFLTYFQNEAQLEKSRLLSDRFSAERPKGSFSTLEIQRTEQGDSAMYLCASSGERTPQDEQFFGPGTRLTVL.

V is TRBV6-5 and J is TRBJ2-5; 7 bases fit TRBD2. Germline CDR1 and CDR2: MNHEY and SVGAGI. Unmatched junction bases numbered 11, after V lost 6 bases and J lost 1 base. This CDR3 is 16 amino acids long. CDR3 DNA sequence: TGTGCCAGCAGCCTTGGGGGGGTAGCGGCCCAAGAGACCCAGTACTTC. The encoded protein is CASSLGGVAAQETQYF.

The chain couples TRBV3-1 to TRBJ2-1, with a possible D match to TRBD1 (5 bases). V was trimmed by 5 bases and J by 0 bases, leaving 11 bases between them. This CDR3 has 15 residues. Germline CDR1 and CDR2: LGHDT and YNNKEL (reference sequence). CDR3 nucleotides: TGTGCCAGCAGCGTAGGTAGGGGCTCCTACAATGAGCAGTTCTTC. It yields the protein CASSVGRGSYNEQFF.

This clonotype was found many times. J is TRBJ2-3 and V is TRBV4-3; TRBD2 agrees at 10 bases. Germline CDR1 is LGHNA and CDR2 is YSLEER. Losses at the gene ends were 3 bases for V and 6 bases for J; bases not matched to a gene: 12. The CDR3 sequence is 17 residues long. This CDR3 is CASSQDLAGAAHDTQYF. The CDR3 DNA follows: TGCGCCAGCAGCCAGGATCTAGCGGGGGCCGCCCATGATACGCAGTATTTT.

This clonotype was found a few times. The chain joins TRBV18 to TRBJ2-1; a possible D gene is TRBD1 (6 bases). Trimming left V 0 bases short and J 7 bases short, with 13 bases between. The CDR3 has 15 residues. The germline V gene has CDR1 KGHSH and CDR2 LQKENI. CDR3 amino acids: CASSPPGHHKNEQFF. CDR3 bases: TGTGCCAGCTCACCACCGGGACACCATAAGAATGAGCAGTTCTTC.

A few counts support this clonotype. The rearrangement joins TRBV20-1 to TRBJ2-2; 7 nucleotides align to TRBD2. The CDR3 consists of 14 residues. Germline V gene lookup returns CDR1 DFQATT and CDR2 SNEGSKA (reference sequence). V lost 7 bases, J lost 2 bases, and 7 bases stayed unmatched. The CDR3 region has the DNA TGCAGTGTTAGGGAGGGGCGTAACACCGGGGAGCTGTTTTTT. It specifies CSVREGRNTGELFF.

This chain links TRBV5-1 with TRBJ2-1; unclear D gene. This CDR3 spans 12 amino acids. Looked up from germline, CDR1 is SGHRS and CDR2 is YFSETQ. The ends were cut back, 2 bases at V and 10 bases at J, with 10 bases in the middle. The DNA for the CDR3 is TGCGCCAGCAGCTTTAACGCCGGAGAGCAGTTCTTC. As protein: CASSFNAGEQFF.

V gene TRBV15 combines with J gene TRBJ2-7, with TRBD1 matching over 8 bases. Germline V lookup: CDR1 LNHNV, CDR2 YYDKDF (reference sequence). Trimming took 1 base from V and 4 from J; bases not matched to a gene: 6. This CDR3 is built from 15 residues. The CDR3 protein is CATSRGNRGFYEQYF. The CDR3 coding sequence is TGTGCCACCAGCAGAGGGAACAGGGGGTTTTACGAGCAGTACTTC.

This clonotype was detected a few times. The CDR3 sequence: CASNKRGRLTDTQYF. CDR3 coding DNA: TGTGCCAGCAACAAGCGGGGGAGACTCACAGATACGCAGTATTTT. V is TRBV6-2 or TRBV6-3 and J is TRBJ2-3; TRBD2 matches 8 bases. This CDR3 has 15 amino acids. The V segment lost 7 bases and the J segment 2 bases; nucleotides outside the gene matches: 8. Germline values: CDR1 MNHEY, CDR2 SVGEGT.

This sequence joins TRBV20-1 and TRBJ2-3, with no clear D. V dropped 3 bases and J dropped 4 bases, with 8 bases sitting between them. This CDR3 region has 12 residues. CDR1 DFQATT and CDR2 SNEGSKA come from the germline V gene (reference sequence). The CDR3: CSARLRSDTQYF. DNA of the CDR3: TGCAGTGCTAGGCTCAGATCAGATACGCAGTATTTT.

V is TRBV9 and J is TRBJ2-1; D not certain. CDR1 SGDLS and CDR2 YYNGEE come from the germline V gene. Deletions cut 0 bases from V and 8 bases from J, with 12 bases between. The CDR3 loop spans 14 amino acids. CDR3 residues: CASSVGAQGYEQFF. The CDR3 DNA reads TGTGCCAGCAGCGTAGGTGCACAAGGCTATGAGCAGTTCTTC.

The CDR3 DNA sequence: TGCGCCAGCAGCCGGACGGGCAGGGACCACCTGGAGCAGTACTTC. It specifies CASSRTGRDHLEQYF. The V call is TRBV4-3, the J call TRBJ2-7; TRBD1 or TRBD2 may be the D gene (5 bases each). The CDR3 consists of 15 residues. Deletions cut 4 bases from V and 7 bases from J, with 20 bases between. Per germline, CDR1 LGHNA and CDR2 YSLEER.

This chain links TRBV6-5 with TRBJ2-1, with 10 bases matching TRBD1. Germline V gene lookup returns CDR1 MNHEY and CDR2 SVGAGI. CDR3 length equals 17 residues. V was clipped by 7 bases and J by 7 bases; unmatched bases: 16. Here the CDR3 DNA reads TGTGCCAGCACCCTCTACCCCATTCCGGGACAGGGGAATGAGCAGTTCTTC. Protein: CASTLYPIPGQGNEQFF.

Here the CDR3 reads CASSLAGGPGDTQYF. CDR3 DNA sequence: TGTGCCAGCAGTTTGGCGGGGGGGCCGGGAGATACGCAGTATTTT. The rearrangement links TRBV12-3 or TRBV12-4 to TRBJ2-3, with 9 bases lining up with TRBD2. The junction had 6 bases not matched to a gene; V was cut back by 3 bases and J by 5 bases. The CDR3 runs to 15 residues.

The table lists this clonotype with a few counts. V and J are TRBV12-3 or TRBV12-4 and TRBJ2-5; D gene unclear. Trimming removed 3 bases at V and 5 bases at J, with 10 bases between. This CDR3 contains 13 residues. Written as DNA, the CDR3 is TGTGCCAGCAGTTTTAACCGTCCTGAGACCCAGTACTTC. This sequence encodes CASSFNRPETQYF.

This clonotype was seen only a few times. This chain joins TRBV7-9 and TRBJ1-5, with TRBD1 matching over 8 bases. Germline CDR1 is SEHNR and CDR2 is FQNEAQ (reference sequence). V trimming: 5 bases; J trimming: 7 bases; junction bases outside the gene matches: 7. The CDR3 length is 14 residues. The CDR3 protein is CASSIQGGNQPQHF. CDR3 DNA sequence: TGTGCCAGCAGCATACAGGGGGGAAACCAGCCCCAGCATTTT. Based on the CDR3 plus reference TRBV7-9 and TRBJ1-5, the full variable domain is DTGVSQNPRHKITKRGQNVTFRCDPISEHNRLYWYRQTLGQGPEFLTYFQNEAQLEKSRLLSDRFSAERPKGSFSTLEIQRTEQGDSAMYLCASSIQGGNQPQHFGDGTRLSIL.

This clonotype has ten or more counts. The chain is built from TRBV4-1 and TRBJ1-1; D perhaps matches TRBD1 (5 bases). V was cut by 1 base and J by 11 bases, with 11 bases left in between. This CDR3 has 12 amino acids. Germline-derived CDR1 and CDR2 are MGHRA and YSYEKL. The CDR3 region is CASSQGGPWAFF. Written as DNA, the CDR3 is TGCGCCAGCAGCCAAGGGGGCCCTTGGGCTTTCTTT.

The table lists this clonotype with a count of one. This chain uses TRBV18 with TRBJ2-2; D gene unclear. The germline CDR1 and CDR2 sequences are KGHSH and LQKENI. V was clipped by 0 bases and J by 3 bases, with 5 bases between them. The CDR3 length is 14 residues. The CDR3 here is CASSPPVDTGELFF. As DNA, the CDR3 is TGTGCCAGCTCACCACCGGTGGACACCGGGGAGCTGTTTTTT.